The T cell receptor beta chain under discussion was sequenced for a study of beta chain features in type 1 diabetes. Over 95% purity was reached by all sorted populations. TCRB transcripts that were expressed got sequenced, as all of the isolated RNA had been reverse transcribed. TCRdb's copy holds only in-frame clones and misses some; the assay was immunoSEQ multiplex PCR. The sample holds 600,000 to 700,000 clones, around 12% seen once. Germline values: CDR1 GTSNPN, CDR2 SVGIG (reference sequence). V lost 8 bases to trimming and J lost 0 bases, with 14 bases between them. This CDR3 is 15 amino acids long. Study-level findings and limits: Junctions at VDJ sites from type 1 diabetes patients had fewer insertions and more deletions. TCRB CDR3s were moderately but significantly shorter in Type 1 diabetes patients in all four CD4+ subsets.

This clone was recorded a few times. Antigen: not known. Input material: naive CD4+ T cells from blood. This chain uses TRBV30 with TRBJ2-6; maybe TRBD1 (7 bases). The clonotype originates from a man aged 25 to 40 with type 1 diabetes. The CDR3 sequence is CARGTVRSGANVLTF. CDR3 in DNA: TGTGCCCGGGGGACAGTGCGCTCTGGGGCCAACGTCCTGACTTTC.